Here is one T cell receptor beta chain with its context. The junction and the germline gene differ at one end; a read error may be behind it. The data belong to a study of blood T cell repertoires in COVID-19. Assay: immunoSEQ multiplex PCR; the TCRdb copy retains only in-frame clones and omits some. The sample has approximately 81,000 clones; roughly 78% are singletons. Germline V lookup: CDR1 PRHDT, CDR2 FYEKMQ (reference sequence). The length of the CDR3 is 14 residues. The chain links TRBV13 to TRBJ1-2, with D maybe TRBD1 (6 bases). Sequencing was performed on peripheral blood. The TCR was taken from a human donor in a cohort sampled during active COVID-19. The CDR3 protein is CASSVGKTGLDYTF. As DNA, the CDR3 is TGTGCCAGCAGCGTAGGAAAAACAGGGCTCGACTACACCTTC. The full variable domain, completed using reference TRBV13 and TRBJ1-2, is AAGVIQSPRHLIKEKRETATLKCYPIPRHDTVYWYQQGPGQDPQFLISFYEKMQSDKGSIPDRFSAQQFSDYHSELNMSSLELGDSALYFCASSVGKTGLDYTFGSGTRLTVV.